This is a list of T cell receptor beta chains from one sample in a study of sequential checkpoint blockade in melanoma. Clones were read by immunoSEQ multiplex PCR, and TCRdb kept only the in-frame ones, dropping some. The sample shows some 9,400 clones, about 60% of them seen only once. The source was CD8+ T cells sorted from blood (inferred from file names), collected from a patient given nivolumab and ipilimumab in sequence. Receptors originate from a human donor with melanoma. The CDR3 runs from the conserved cysteine through the conserved F or W. A D gene is named only where the DNA matches it firmly. Size is omitted from some rows. Given values are once, few, many or a class for expanded clones.

.	.	TRBV13	TRBJ2-7	CASTLGSGPREQYF	TGTGCCAGCACCCTCGGGAGCGGGCCTAGGGAGCAGTACTTC
.	.	TRBV11-2	TRBJ2-1	CASSSGLATDNEQFF	TGTGCCAGCAGCTCCGGCCTAGCGACCGACAATGAGCAGTTCTTC
.	.	TRBV13	TRBJ2-1	CASSLAGGLYNEQFF	TGTGCCAGCAGCTTAGCTGGGGGCCTTTACAATGAGCAGTTCTTC
.	.	TRBV9	TRBJ2-3	CASSVGPADTQYF	TGTGCCAGCAGCGTGGGGCCGGCAGATACGCAGTATTTT
medium-sized	.	TRBV5-5	TRBJ2-7	CASRYRDTVSYEQYF	TGTGCCAGCAGGTACCGGGACACTGTCTCCTACGAGCAGTACTTC
few	.	TRBV4-1	TRBJ2-1	CASSQNMNEQFF	TGCGCCAGCAGCCAAAACATGAATGAGCAGTTCTTC
few	.	TRBV2	TRBJ2-7	CASSEGWAGEQYF	TGTGCCAGCAGTGAAGGGTGGGCTGGCGAGCAGTACTTC
.	TRBD1	TRBV10-3	TRBJ1-1	CAIRKQGAGRLNTEAFF	TGTGCCATCAGGAAACAGGGGGCGGGTCGGCTGAACACTGAAGCTTTCTTT
.	.	TRBV4-3	TRBJ2-3	CASSQDRRGGVASTDTQYF	TGCGCCAGCAGCCAAGATAGGCGCGGGGGCGTTGCTAGCACAGATACGCAGTATTTT
.	TRBD1	TRBV6-1	TRBJ2-7	CASSSPGQAYEQYF	TGTGCCAGCAGTTCGCCGGGACAGGCTTACGAGCAGTACTTC
.	TRBD1	TRBV14	TRBJ2-5	CASSQVSWGTAETQYF	TGTGCCAGCAGCCAAGTGTCATGGGGGACAGCTGAGACCCAGTACTTC
few	.	TRBV9	TRBJ1-1	CASSVGGHYRGAFF	TGTGCCAGCAGCGTAGGGGGGCACTACCGTGGGGCTTTCTTT
.	TRBD1	TRBV6-1	TRBJ2-5	CASSEGQYNRQGLGTQYF	TGTGCCAGCAGTGAAGGTCAATATAATAGACAGGGCCTGGGGACCCAGTACTTC
.	TRBD1	TRBV5-1	TRBJ2-7	CASSGDRAYEQYF	TGCGCCAGCAGCGGGGACAGGGCCTACGAGCAGTACTTC
.	.	TRBV6-5	TRBJ1-1	CASSYRGGEAFF	TGTGCCAGCAGTTACCGGGGGGGCGAAGCTTTCTTT
.	.	TRBV27	TRBJ2-5	CASSDSTGRTQYF	TGTGCCAGCAGCGACAGTACAGGGAGGACCCAGTACTTC
.	TRBD2	TRBV4-1	TRBJ2-3	CASSSGPAGGTDTQYF	TGCGCCAGCAGCAGCGGCCCAGCGGGGGGTACAGATACGCAGTATTTT
.	.	TRBV11-2	TRBJ2-5	CASSKRGVRKQETQYF	TGTGCCAGCAGCAAAAGGGGTGTCCGTAAACAAGAGACCCAGTACTTC
.	.	TRBV10-2	TRBJ2-1	CASSVASVNEQFF	TGCGCCAGCAGTGTGGCTAGCGTCAATGAGCAGTTCTTC
.	.	TRBV30	TRBJ1-4	CAWSLGQSDEKLFF	TGTGCCTGGAGTCTGGGCCAGTCGGATGAAAAACTGTTTTTT
few	.	TRBV27	TRBJ1-1	CASSSGPSGSAFF	TGTGCCAGCAGTTCCGGACCCTCCGGGAGTGCTTTCTTT
once	TRBD1	TRBV5-6	TRBJ2-5	CASSQPGQGLETQYF	TGTGCCAGCAGCCAGCCGGGACAGGGCTTGGAGACCCAGTACTTC
.	.	TRBV19	TRBJ1-1	CATKPGVNTEAFF	TGTGCCACGAAACCAGGGGTGAACACTGAAGCTTTCTTT
.	TRBD2	TRBV7-9	TRBJ2-1	CASSLRTSGGNNEQFF	TGTGCCAGCAGCTTAAGGACTAGCGGGGGGAACAATGAGCAGTTCTTC
.	.	TRBV7-9	TRBJ2-7	CASSQEQESPPYEQYF	TGTGCCAGCAGCCAAGAACAGGAATCCCCTCCCTACGAGCAGTACTTC
few	.	TRBV27	TRBJ1-2	CASSSHRDRDGYTF	TGTGCCAGCAGTTCGCACAGGGATAGGGATGGCTACACCTTC
.	TRBD2	TRBV4-3	TRBJ2-7	CASSQDPGRGDSYEQYF	TGCGCCAGCAGCCAAGATCCGGGGCGGGGGGACTCCTACGAGCAGTACTTC
few	TRBD2	TRBV4-3	TRBJ2-7	CASSQDPLATYEQYF	TGCGCCAGCAGCCAAGATCCACTAGCGACCTACGAGCAGTACTTC
.	.	TRBV27	TRBJ2-3	CASRLGAERTDTQYF	TGTGCCAGCAGACTTGGGGCGGAACGCACAGATACGCAGTATTTT
.	.	TRBV13	TRBJ1-1	CASSSTRWRQKKNTEAFF	TGTGCCAGCAGCTCGACGAGATGGAGACAGAAAAAGAACACTGAAGCTTTCTTT
.	.	TRBV2	TRBJ1-2	CASSEALGGLGYGYTF	TGTGCCAGCAGTGAAGCGCTGGGGGGGCTGGGCTATGGCTACACCTTC
.	TRBD1	TRBV5-4	TRBJ2-3	CASEAGGTDTQYF	TGTGCCAGCGAGGCAGGGGGAACAGATACGCAGTATTTT
.	.	TRBV10-3	TRBJ1-5	CAISSKWEDQPQHF	TGTGCCATCAGTTCGAAATGGGAGGATCAGCCCCAGCATTTT
.	TRBD1	TRBV29-1	TRBJ2-2	CSADRGNTGELFF	TGCAGCGCCGACAGGGGAAACACCGGGGAGCTGTTTTTT
.	TRBD2	TRBV6-1	TRBJ2-5	CASSGEVLAGGRETQYF	TGTGCCAGCAGTGGGGAAGTACTAGCGGGGGGCCGAGAGACCCAGTACTTC
.	.	TRBV5-4	TRBJ2-1	CATKQGGDEQFF	TGTGCCACCAAACAGGGTGGAGATGAGCAGTTCTTC
once	.	TRBV7-2	TRBJ2-1	CASSLVGGGDEQFF	TGTGCCAGCAGCTTAGTCGGGGGTGGGGATGAGCAGTTCTTC
few	.	TRBV9	TRBJ1-4	CASSARDGNEKLFF	TGTGCCAGCAGCGCCCGCGACGGGAATGAAAAACTGTTTTTT
few	.	TRBV2	TRBJ2-7	CASSVQGGYEQYF	TGTGCCAGCAGTGTGCAGGGTGGGTACGAGCAGTACTTC
.	.	TRBV27	TRBJ2-7	CASRKNRVYEQYF	TGTGCCAGCAGGAAAAACAGGGTCTACGAGCAGTACTTC
.	.	TRBV19	TRBJ2-5	CASSIEGGPPGTRETQYF	TGTGCCAGTAGTATAGAGGGGGGGCCACCTGGGACTCGGGAGACCCAGTACTTC
.	.	TRBV4-3	TRBJ1-4	CASSQDGGATNEKLFF	TGCGCCAGCAGCCAAGATGGCGGTGCAACTAATGAAAAACTGTTTTTT
.	TRBD1	TRBV5-1	TRBJ2-1	CASSLVVTGSDNEQFF	TGCGCCAGCAGCTTGGTAGTGACAGGGAGCGACAATGAGCAGTTCTTC